This T cell receptor beta chain was sequenced for a study of OX40 agonist ivuxolimab in advanced cancers. Whole-study context: The patients got ivuxolimab, which is an agonistic anti-OX40 (CD134) antibody.

TCRdb keeps only in-frame clones here, not all; method: immunoSEQ multiplex PCR. The sample lists over 60,000 clones, around 94% occurring once. Germline lookup yields CDR1 MNHEY and CDR2 SMNVEV (reference sequence). The CDR3 runs to 14 residues. Trimming shortened V by 3 bases and J by 10 bases, and 17 bases separated the two germline ends. This clone was seen only once. Sampling times: baseline, cycle 4 day 1, cycle 7 day 1. The clonotype comes from an adult with an advanced solid tumor such as melanoma, head and neck, liver or kidney cancer. The source material was CD4+ or CD8+ T cells sorted from blood, sampled in a trial of the OX40 agonist ivuxolimab. V gene TRBV27 combines with J gene TRBJ2-3; a weak D match, TRBD2 (7 bases). The CDR3 DNA reads as TGTGCCAGCAGTTTCCCTCCCGGGGGGCGTGCGCAGTATTTT. Residues: CASSFPPGGRAQYF.